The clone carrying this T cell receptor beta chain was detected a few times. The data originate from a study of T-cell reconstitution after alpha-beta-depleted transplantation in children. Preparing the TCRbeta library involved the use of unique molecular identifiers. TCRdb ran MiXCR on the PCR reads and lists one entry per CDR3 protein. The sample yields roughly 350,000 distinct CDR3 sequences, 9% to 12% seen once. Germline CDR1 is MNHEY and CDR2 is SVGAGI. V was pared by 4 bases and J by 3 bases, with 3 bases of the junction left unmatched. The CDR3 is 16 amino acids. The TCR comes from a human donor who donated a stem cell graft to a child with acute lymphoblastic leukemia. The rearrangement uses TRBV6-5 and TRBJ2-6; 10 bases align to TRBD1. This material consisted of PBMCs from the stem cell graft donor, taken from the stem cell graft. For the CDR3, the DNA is TGTGCCAGCAGTTGGGGACAGGGGAATGGGGCCAACGTCCTGACTTTC. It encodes CASSWGQGNGANVLTF.